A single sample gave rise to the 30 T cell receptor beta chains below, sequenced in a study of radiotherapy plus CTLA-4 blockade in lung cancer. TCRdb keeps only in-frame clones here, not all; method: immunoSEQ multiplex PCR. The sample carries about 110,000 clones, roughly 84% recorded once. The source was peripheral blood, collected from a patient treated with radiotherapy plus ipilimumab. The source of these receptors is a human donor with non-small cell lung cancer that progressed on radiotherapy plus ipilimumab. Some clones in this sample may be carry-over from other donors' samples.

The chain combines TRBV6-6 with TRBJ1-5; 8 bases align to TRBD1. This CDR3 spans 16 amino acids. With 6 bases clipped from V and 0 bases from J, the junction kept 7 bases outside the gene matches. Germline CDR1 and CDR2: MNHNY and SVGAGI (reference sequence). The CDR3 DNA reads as TGTGCCAGCAGAACAGGACAGGGAAATAGCAATCAGCCCCAGCATTTT. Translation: CASRTGQGNSNQPQHF.

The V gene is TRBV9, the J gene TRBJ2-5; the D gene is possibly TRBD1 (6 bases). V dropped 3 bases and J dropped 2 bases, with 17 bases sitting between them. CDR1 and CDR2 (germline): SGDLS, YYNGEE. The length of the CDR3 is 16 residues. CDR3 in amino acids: CASSEFQGIIQETQYF. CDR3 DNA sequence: TGTGCCAGCAGCGAATTCCAGGGGATCATACAAGAGACCCAGTACTTC.

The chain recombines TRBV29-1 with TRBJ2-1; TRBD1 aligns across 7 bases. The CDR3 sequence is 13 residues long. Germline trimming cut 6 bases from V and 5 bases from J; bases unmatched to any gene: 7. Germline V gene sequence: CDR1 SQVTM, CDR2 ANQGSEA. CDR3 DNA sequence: TGCAGCGTACAGGGGAAGTCTCACAATGAGCAGTTCTTC. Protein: CSVQGKSHNEQFF.

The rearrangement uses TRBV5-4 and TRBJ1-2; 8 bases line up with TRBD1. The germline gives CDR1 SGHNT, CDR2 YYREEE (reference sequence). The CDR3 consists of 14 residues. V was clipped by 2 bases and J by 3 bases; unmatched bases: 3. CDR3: CASSFGQGYYGYTF. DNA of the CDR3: TGTGCCAGCAGCTTTGGACAGGGCTACTATGGCTACACCTTC. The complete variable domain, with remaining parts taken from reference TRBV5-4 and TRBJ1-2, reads ETGVTQSPTHLIKTRGQQVTLRCSSQSGHNTVSWYQQALGQGPQFIFQYYREEENGRGNFPPRFSGLQFPNYSSELNVNALELDDSALYLCASSFGQGYYGYTFGSGTRLTVV.

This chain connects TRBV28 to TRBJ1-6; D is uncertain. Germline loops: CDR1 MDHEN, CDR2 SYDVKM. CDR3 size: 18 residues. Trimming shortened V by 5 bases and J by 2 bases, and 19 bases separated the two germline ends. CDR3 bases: TGTGCCAGCAGTGCTATAGGGTCGGGGAGAACCTATAATTCACCCCTCCACTTT. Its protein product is CASSAIGSGRTYNSPLHF.

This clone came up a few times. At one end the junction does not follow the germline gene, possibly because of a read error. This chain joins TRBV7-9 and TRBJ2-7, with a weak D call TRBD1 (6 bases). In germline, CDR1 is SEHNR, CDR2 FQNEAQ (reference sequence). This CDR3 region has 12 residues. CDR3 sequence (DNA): TGTGCCAGCAGCTTGACAGGCACGCCCGAAACTTTC. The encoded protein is CASSLTGTPETF.

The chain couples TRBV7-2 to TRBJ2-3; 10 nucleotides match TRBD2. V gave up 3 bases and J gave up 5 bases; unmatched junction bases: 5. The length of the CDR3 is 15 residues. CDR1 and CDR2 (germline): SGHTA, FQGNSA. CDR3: CASSFQRGGGDTQYF. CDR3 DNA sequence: TGTGCCAGCAGCTTCCAGCGGGGGGGCGGAGATACGCAGTATTTT.

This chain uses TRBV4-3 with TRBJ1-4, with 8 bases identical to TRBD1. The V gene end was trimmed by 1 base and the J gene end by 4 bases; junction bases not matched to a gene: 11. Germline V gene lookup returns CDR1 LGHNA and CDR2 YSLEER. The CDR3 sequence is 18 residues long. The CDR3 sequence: CASSQAPGGFELNEKLFF. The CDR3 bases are TGCGCCAGCAGCCAAGCCCCAGGGGGCTTTGAACTTAATGAAAAACTGTTTTTT.

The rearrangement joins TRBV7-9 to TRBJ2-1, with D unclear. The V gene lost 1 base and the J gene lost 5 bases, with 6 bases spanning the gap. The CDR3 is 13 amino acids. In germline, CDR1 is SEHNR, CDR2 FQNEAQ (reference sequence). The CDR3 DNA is TGTGCCAGCAGCTTAGATAACCACAATGAGCAGTTCTTC. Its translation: CASSLDNHNEQFF.

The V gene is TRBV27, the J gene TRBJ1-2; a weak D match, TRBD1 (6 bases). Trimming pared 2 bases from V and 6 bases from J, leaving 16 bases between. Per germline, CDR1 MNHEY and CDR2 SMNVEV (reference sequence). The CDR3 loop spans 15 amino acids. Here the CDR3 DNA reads TGTGCCAGCAGTTTAAGGCGGGGGCGGACGGATGGCTACACCTTC. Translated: CASSLRRGRTDGYTF.

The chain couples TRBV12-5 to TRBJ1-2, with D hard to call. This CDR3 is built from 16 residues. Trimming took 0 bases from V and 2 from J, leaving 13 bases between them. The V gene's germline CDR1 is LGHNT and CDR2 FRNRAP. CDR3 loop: CASGLVTLTSNYGYTF. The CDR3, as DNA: TGTGCTAGTGGTTTGGTCACCCTGACCTCAAACTATGGCTACACCTTC. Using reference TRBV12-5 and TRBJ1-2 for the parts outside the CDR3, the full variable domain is DARVTQTPRHKVTEMGQEVTMRCQPILGHNTVFWYRQTMMQGLELLAYFRNRAPLDDSGMPKDRFSAEMPDATLATLKIQPSEPRDSAVYFCASGLVTLTSNYGYTFGSGTRLTVV.

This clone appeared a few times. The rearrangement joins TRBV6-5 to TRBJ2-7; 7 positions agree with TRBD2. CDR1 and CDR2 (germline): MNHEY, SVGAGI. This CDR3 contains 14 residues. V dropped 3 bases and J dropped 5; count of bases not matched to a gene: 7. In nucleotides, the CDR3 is TGTGCCAGCAGTTATCTGGGGGGGGTAAACGAGCAGTACTTC. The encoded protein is CASSYLGGVNEQYF.

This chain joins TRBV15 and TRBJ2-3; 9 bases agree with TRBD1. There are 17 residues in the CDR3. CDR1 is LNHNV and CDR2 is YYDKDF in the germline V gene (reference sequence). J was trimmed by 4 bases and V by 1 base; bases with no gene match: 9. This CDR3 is CATSRGSGQGTPDTQYF. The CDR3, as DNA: TGTGCCACCAGCAGAGGGTCGGGACAGGGTACCCCAGATACGCAGTATTTT.

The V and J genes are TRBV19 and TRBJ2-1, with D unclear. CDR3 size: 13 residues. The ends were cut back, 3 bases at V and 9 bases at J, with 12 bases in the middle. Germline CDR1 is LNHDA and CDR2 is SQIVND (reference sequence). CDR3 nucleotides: TGTGCCAGTAGTATTGGCTTTTCGGTTGAGCAGTTCTTC. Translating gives CASSIGFSVEQFF.

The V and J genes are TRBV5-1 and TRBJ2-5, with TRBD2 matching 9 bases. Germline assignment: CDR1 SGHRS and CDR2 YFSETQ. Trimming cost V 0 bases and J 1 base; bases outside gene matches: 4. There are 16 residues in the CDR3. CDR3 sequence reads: CASSLEASGTQETQYF. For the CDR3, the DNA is TGCGCCAGCAGCTTGGAGGCTAGCGGGACCCAAGAGACCCAGTACTTC.

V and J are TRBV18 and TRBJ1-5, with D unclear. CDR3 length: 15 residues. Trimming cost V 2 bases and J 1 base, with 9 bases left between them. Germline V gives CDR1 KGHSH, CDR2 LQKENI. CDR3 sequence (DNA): TGTGCCAGCTCACCAGGAGTGCCCAGCAATCAGCCCCAGCATTTT. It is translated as CASSPGVPSNQPQHF.

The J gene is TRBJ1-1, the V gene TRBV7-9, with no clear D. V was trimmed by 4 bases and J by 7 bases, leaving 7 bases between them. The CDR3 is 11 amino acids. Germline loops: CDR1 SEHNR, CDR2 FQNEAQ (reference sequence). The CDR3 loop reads CASSSVLEAFF. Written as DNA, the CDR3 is TGTGCCAGCAGCTCGGTACTTGAAGCTTTCTTT.

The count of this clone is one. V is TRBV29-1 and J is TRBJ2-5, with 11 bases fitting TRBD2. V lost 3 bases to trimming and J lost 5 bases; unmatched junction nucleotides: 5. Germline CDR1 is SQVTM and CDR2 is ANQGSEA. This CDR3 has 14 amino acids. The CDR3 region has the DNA TGCAGCGTTGATGAGGTAGCGGGGGGGGAGACCCAGTACTTC. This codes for CSVDEVAGGETQYF.

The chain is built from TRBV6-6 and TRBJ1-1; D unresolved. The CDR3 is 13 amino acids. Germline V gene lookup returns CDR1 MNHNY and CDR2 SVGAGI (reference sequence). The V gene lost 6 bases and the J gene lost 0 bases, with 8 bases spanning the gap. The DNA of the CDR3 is TGTGCCAGCAGCCTCCGGGTGAACACTGAAGCTTTCTTT. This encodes CASSLRVNTEAFF.

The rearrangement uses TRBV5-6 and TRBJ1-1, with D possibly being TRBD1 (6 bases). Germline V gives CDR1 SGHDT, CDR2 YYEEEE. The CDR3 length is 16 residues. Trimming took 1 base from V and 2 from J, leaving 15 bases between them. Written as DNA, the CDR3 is TGTGCCAGCAGCTTGTTGCAGGGGATTCTAAACACTGAAGCTTTCTTT. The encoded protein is CASSLLQGILNTEAFF.

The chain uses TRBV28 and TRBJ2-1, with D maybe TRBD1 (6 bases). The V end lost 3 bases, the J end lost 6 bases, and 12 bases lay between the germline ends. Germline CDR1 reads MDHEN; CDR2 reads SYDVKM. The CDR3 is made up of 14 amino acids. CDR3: CASSLMGASNEQFF. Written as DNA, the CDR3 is TGTGCCAGCAGTTTGATGGGGGCGTCCAATGAGCAGTTCTTC.

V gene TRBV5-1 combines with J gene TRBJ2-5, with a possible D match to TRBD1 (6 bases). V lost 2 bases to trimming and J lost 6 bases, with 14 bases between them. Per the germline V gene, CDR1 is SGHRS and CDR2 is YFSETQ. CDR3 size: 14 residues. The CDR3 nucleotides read TGCGCCAGCAGCTTAGCACAGGGAATCAAGACCCAGTACTTC. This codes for CASSLAQGIKTQYF.

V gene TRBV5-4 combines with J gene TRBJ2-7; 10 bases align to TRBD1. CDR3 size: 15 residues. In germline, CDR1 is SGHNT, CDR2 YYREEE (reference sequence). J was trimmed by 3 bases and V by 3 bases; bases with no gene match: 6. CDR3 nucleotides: TGTGCCAGCAGCTCCCCAGGGACAGGGGACTACGAGCAGTACTTC. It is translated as CASSSPGTGDYEQYF. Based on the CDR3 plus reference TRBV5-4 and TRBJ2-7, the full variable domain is ETGVTQSPTHLIKTRGQQVTLRCSSQSGHNTVSWYQQALGQGPQFIFQYYREEENGRGNFPPRFSGLQFPNYSSELNVNALELDDSALYLCASSSPGTGDYEQYFGPGTRLTVT.

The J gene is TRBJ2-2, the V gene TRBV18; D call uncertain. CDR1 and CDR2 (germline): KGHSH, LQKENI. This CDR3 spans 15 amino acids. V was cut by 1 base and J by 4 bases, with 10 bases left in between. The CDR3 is CASSPLALITGELFF. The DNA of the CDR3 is TGTGCCAGCTCACCACTAGCTTTAATCACCGGGGAGCTGTTTTTT.

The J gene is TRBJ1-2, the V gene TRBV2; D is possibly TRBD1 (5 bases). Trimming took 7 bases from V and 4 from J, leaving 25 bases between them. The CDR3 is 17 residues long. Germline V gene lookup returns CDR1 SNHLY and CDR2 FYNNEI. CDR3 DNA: TGTGCCAGCACCGAACGGCAGGGCGCCGCAAGGCGCTATGGCTACACCTTC. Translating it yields CASTERQGAARRYGYTF.

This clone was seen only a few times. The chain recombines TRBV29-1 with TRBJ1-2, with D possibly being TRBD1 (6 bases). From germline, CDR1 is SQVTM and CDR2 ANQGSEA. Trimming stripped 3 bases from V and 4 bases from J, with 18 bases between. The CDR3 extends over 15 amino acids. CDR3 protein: CSVELAGDRGYGYTF. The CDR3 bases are TGCAGCGTTGAGCTAGCAGGGGACCGCGGCTATGGCTACACCTTC.

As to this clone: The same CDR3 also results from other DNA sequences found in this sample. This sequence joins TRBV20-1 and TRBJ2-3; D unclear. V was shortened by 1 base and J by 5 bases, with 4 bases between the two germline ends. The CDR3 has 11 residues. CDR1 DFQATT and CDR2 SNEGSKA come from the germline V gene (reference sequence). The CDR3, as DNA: TGCAGTGCTAGAGTCGGAGATACGCAGTATTTT. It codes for CSARVGDTQYF.

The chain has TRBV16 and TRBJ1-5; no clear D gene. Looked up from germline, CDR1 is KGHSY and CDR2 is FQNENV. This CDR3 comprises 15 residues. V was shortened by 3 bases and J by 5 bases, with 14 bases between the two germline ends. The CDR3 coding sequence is TGTGCCAGCAGCCACCGCGAACGAAGGGATCAGCCCCAGCATTTT. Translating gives CASSHRERRDQPQHF.

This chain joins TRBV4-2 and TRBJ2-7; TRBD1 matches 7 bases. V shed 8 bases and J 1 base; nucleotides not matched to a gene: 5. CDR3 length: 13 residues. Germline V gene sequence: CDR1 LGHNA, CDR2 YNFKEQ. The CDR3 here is CASARDSSYEQYF. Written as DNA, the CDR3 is TGTGCCAGCGCCCGGGACAGTTCCTACGAGCAGTACTTC.

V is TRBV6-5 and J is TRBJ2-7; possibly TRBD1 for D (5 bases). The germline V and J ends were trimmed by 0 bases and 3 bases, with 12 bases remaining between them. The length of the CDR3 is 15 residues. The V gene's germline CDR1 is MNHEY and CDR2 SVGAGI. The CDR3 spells CASSYSVQQDYEQYF. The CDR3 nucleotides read TGTGCCAGCAGTTACTCCGTACAACAGGACTACGAGCAGTACTTC.